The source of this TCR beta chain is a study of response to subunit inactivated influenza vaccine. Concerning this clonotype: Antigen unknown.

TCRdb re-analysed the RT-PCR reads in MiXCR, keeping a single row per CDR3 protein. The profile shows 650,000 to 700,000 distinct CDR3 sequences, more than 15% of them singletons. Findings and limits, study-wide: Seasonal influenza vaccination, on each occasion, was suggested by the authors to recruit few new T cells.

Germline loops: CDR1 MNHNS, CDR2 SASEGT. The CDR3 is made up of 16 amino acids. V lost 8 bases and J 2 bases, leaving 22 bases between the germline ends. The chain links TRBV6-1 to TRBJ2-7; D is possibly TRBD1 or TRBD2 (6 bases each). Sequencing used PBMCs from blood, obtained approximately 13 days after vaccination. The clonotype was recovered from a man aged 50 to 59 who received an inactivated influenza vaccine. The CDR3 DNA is TGTGCCAGCCGCTCGGCTCGGCAGGGGAGGACCTACGAGCAGTACTTC. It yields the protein CASRSARQGRTYEQYF.